This T cell receptor beta chain stems from a study of blood T cell repertoires in COVID-19. Germline loops: CDR1 SGHRS, CDR2 YFSETQ. V lost 4 bases, J lost 2 bases, and 9 bases lay in between. The CDR3 is made up of 13 amino acids. Original analysis: For nucleated cells, counts were estimated from reference gene primer amplification. Sequencing used immunoSEQ multiplex PCR; TCRdb keeps in-frame clones, though not all of them. V and J calls and clone size are as listed in that table; D and trimming were resolved from the DNA. Of more than 120,000 clones in the sample, approximately 90% were seen once. Sequenced input: peripheral blood. The chain has TRBV5-1 and TRBJ2-5; possible D gene TRBD2, 5 bases. This receptor was identified in a human donor in a cohort sampled during active COVID-19. CDR3 nucleotide sequence: TGCGCCAGCAGCCCTCGAGGGCAAGAGACCCAGTACTTC. This translates into CASSPRGQETQYF.